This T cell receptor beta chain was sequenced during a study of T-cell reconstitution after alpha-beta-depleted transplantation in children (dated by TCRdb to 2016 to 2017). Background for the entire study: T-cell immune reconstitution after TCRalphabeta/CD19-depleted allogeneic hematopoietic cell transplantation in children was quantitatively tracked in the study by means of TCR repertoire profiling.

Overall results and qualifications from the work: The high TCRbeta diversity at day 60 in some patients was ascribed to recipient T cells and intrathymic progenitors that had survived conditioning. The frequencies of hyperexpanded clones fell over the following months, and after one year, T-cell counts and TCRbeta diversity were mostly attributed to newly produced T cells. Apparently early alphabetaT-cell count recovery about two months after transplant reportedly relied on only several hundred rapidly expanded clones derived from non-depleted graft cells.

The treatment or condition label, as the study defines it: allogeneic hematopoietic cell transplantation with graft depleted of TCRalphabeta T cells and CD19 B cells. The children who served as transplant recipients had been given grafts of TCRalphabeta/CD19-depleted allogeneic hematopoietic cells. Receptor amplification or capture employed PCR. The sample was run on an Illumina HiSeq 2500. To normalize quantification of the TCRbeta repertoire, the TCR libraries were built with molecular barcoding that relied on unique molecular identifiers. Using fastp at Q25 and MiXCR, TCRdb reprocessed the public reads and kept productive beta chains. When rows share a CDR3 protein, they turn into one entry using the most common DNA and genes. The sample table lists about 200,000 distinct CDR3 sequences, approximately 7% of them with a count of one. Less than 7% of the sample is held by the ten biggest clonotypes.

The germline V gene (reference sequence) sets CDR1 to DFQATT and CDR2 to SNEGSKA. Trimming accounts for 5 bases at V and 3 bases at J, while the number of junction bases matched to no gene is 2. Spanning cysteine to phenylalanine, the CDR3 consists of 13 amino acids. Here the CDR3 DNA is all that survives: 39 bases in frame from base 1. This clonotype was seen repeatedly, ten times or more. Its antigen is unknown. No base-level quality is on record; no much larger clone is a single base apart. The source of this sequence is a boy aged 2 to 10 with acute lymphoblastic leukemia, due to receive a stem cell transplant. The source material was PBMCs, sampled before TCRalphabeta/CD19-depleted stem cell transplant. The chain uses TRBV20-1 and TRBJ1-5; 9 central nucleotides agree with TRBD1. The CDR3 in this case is CSARTGDNQPQHF. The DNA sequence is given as TGCAGTGCTCGGACAGGGGACAATCAGCCCCAGCATTTT.